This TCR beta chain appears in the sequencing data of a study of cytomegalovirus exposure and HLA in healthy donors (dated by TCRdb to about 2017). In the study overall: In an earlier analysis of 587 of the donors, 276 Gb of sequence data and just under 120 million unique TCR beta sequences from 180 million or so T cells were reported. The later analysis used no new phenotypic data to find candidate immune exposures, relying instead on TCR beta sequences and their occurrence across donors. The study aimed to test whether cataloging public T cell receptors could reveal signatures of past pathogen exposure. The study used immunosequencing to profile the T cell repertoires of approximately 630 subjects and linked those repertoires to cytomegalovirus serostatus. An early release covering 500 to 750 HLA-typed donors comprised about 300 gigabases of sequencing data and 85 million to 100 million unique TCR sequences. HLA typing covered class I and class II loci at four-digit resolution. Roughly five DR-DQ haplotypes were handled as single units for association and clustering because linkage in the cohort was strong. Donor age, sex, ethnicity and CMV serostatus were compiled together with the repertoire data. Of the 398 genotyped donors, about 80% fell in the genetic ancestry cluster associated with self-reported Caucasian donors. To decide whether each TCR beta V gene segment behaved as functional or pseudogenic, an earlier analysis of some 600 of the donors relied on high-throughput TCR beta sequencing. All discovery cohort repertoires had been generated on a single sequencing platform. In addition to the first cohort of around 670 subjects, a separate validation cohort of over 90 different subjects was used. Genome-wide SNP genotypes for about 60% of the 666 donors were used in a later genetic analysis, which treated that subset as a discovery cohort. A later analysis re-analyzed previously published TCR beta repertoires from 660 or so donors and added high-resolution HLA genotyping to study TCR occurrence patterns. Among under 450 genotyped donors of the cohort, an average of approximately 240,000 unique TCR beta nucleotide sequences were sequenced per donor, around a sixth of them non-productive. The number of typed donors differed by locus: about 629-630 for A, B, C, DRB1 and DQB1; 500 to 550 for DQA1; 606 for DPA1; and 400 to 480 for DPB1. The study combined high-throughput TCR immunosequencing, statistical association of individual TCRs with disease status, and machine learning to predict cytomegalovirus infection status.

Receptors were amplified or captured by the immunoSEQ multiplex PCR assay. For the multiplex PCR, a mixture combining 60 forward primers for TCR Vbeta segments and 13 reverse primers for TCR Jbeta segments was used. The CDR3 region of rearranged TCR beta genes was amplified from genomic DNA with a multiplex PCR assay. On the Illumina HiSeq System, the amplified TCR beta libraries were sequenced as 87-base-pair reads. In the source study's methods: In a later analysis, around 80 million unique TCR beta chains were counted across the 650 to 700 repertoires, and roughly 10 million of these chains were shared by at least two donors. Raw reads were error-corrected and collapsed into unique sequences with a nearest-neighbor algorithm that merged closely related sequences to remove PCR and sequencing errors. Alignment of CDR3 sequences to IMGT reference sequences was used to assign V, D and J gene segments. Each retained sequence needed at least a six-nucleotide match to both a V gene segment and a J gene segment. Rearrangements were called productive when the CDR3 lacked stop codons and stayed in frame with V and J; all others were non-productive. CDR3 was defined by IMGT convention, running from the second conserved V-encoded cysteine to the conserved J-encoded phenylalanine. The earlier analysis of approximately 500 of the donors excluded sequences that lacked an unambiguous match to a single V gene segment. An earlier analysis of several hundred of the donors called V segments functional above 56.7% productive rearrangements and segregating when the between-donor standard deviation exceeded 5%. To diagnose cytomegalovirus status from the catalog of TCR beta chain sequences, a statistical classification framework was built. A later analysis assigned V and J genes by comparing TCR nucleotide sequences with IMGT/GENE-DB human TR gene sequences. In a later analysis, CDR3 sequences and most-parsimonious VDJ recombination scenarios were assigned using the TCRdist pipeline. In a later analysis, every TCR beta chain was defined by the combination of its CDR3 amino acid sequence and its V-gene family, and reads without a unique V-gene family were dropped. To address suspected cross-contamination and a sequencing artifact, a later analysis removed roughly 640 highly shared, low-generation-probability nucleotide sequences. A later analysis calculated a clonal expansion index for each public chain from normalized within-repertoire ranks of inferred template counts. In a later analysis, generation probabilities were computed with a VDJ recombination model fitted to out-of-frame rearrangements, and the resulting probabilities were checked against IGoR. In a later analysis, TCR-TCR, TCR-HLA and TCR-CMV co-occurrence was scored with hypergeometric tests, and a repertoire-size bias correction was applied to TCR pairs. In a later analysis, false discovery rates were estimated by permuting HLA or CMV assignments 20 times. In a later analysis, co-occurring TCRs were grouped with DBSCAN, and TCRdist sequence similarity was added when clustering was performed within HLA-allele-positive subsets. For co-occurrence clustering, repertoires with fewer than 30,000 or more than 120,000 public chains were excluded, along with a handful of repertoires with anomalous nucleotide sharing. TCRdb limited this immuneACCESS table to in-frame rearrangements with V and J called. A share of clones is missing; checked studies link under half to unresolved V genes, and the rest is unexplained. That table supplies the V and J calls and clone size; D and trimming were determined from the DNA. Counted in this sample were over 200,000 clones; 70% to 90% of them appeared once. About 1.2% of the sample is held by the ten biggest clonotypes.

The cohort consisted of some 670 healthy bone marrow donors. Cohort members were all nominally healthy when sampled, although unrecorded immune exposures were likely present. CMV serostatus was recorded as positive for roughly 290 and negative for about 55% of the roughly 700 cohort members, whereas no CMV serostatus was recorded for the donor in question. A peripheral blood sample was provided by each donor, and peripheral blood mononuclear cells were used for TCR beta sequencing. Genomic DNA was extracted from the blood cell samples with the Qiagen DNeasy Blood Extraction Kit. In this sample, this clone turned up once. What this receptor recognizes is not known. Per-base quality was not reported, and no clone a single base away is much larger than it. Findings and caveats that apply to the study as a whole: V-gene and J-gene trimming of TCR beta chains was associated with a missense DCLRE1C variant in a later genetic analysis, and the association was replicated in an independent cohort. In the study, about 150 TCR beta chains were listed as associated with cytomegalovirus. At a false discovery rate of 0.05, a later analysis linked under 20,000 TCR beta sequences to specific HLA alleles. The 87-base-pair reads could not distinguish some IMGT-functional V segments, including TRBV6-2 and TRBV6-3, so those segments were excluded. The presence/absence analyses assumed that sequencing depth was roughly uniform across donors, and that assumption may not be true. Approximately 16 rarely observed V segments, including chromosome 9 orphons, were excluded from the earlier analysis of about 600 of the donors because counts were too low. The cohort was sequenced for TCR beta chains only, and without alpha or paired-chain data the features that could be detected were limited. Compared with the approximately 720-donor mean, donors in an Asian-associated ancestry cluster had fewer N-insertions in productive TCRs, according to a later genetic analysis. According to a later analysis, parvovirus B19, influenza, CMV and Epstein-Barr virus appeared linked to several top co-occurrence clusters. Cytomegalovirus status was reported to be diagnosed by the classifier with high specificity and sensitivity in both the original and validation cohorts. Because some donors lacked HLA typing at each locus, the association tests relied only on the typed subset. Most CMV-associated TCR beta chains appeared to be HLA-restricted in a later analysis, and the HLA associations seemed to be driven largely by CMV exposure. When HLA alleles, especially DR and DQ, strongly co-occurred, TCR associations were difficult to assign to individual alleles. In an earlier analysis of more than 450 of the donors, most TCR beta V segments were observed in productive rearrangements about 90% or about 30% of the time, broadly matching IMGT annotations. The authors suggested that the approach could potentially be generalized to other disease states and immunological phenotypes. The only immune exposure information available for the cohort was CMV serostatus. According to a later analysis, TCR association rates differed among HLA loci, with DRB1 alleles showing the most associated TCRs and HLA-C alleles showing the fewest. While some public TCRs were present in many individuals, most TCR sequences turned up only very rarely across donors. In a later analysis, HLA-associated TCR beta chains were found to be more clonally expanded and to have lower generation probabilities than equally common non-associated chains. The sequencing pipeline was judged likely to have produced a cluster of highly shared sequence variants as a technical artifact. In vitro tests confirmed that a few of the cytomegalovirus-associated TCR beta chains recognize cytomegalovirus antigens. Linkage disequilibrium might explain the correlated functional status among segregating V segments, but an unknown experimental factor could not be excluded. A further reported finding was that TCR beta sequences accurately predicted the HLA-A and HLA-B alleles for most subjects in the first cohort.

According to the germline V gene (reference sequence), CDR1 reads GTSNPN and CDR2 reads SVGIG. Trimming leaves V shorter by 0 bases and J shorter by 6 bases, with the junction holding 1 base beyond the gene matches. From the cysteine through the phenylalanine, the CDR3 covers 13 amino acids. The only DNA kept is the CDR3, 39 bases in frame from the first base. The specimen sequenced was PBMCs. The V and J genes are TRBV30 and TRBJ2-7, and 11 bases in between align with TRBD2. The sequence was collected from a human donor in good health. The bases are TGTGCCTGGAGTGTGGGACTAGCGGTCGAGCAGTACTTC. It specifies CAWSVGLAVEQYF.